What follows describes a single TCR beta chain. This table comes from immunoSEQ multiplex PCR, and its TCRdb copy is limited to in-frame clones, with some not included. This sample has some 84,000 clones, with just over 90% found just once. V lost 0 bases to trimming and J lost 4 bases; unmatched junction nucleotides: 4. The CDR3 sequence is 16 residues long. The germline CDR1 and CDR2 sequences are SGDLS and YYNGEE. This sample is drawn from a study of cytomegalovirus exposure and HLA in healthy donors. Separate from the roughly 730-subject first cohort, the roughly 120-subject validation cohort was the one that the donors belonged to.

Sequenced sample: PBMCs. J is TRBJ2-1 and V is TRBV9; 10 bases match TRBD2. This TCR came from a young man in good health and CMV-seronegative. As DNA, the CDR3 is TGTGCCAGCAGCGTAGGTACTAGCGGGAAATACAATGAGCAGTTCTTC. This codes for CASSVGTSGKYNEQFF.